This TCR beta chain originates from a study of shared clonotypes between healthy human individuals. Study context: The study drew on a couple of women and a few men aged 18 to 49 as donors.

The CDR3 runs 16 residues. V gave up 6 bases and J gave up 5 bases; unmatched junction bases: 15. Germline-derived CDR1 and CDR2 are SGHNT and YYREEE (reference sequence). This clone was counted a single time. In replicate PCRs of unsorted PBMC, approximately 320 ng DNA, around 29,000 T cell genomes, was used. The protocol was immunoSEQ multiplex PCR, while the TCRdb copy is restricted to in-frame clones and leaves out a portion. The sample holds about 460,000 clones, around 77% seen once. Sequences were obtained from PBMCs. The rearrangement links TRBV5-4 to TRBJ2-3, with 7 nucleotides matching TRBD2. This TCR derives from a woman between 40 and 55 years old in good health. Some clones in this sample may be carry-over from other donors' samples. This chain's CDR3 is CASKDMKAGSVDTQYF. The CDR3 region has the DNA TGTGCCAGCAAAGATATGAAAGCGGGATCCGTAGATACGCAGTATTTT.